This TCR beta chain was retrieved from a study of T-cell memory formation after mild COVID-19. Turning to the study itself: Among the donors, TCR clusters were largely specific to each donor. Findings of the study overall: Among clones contracting day 15 to 85, CD4/CD8 was balanced, whereas later expanders leaned CD4+.

TCRdb re-called the 5' RACE reads with MiXCR, one entry per CDR3 protein. The sample lists around 320,000 distinct CDR3 sequences, roughly an eighth occurring once. This clonotype was picked up a small number of times. Its target is unknown. The length of the CDR3 is 18 residues. V dropped 2 bases and J dropped 0 bases, with 17 bases sitting between them. Germline-derived CDR1 and CDR2 are SGHRS and YFSETQ. The clonotype originates from a man between 18 and 35 years old who had mild COVID-19 (a few samples of this study predate the infection). Cell type and time point are not known. The source material was PBMCs or a T cell subset sorted from them (not recorded which). The chain links TRBV5-1 to TRBJ1-4, with D uncertain. CDR3 protein: CASSFRGPAVATNEKLFF. The CDR3 coding sequence is TGCGCCAGCAGCTTCCGAGGGCCAGCAGTTGCAACTAATGAAAAACTGTTTTTT.